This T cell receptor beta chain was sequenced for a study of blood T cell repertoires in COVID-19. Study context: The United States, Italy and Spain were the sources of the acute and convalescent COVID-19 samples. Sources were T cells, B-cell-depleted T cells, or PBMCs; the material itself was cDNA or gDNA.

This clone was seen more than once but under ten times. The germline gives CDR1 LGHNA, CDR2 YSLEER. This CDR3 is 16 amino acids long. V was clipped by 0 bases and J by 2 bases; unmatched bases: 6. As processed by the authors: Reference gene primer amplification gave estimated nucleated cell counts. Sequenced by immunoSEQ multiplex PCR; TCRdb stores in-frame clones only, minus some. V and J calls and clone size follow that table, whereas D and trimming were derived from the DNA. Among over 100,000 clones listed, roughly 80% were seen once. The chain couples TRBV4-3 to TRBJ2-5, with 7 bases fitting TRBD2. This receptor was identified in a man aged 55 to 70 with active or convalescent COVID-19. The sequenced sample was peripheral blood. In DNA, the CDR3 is TGCGCCAGCAGCCAAGATTCTAGCGGACCACAAGAGACCCAGTACTTC. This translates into CASSQDSSGPQETQYF.